Below, 25 T cell receptor beta chains from the same sample are listed, as sequenced in a study of blood T cell repertoires in COVID-19. Sequenced by immunoSEQ multiplex PCR; TCRdb stores in-frame clones only, minus some. The sample comprises 200,000 to 250,000 clones, nearly 90% of which are singletons, and roughly 12% rests with the top ten. The sample comprised peripheral blood. Receptor source: a young woman who had recovered from COVID-19.

V usage is TRBV4-1 and J usage is TRBJ2-7, with a weak D call TRBD1 (6 bases). CDR1 MGHRA and CDR2 YSYEKL come from the germline V gene. CDR3 length: 16 amino acids. Trimming removed 1 base at V and 4 bases at J, with 17 bases between. The CDR3 is CASSQVEGEPHYEQYF. The DNA of the CDR3 is TGCGCCAGCAGCCAAGTTGAGGGGGAACCACATTACGAGCAGTACTTC.

The gene calls are TRBV2 and TRBJ2-3, with TRBD2 matching 11 bases. The CDR3 spans 15 residues. CDR1 SNHLY and CDR2 FYNNEI come from the germline V gene. The V segment lost 4 bases and the J segment 5 bases; nucleotides outside the gene matches: 5. The CDR3 region has the DNA TGTGCCAGCAGTGGGACTAGCGGGTGGGTAGATACGCAGTATTTT. Its protein product is CASSGTSGWVDTQYF.

The J gene is TRBJ2-1, the V gene TRBV5-6; D may be TRBD2 (6 bases). The germline gives CDR1 SGHDT, CDR2 YYEEEE. Trimming removed 4 bases at V and 10 bases at J, with 12 bases between. The CDR3 is 12 amino acids. CDR3 residues: CASSQDYKEQFF. The CDR3 region has the DNA TGTGCCAGCAGCCAGGACTATAAGGAGCAGTTCTTC.

The chain recombines TRBV19 with TRBJ2-1, with 9 bases aligning to TRBD2. J lost 10 bases, V lost 4 bases, and 8 bases had no gene match. This CDR3 contains 14 residues. Germline CDR1 reads LNHDA; CDR2 reads SQIVND (reference sequence). The CDR3 DNA reads TGTGCCAGTAGTAAGGCGGGAGGGCGGGGGGAGCAGTTCTTC. The encoded protein is CASSKAGGRGEQFF.

The chain couples TRBV28 to TRBJ2-7; 8 bases line up with TRBD1. Germline CDR1 and CDR2: MDHEN and SYDVKM. The CDR3 contains 15 residues. The V segment lost 5 bases and the J segment 3 bases; nucleotides outside the gene matches: 9. CDR3: CASSNWTGTLYEQYF. For the CDR3, the DNA is TGTGCCAGCAGTAACTGGACAGGGACCCTCTACGAGCAGTACTTC.

The DNA of the CDR3 is TGTGCCAGCAAAGAAACCGGGGTTACAAGGGAGCTGTTTTTT. This gives the protein CASKETGVTRELFF. The genes are TRBV13 and TRBJ2-2; TRBD2 is a possible D gene (5 bases). This CDR3 comprises 14 residues. With 7 bases removed from V and 9 bases from J, the gap between germline ends came to 18 bases. From germline, CDR1 is PRHDT and CDR2 FYEKMQ (reference sequence).

V gene TRBV4-2 combines with J gene TRBJ2-2; possible D gene TRBD2, 6 bases. This CDR3 is built from 16 residues. V lost 4 bases and J 4 bases, leaving 16 bases between the germline ends. Looked up from germline, CDR1 is LGHNA and CDR2 is YNFKEQ. Here the CDR3 reads CASSRGDGDSTGELFF. The CDR3 DNA reads as TGTGCCAGCAGCCGGGGGGATGGAGACTCCACCGGGGAGCTGTTTTTT.

The chain uses TRBV7-6 and TRBJ1-1; possibly TRBD1 for D (6 bases). The germline V gene has CDR1 SGHVS and CDR2 FNYEAQ. The length of the CDR3 is 10 residues. V was shortened by 11 bases and J by 11 bases, with 15 bases between the two germline ends. The CDR3 is CALGGAGAFF. CDR3 sequence (DNA): TGTGCCCTCGGGGGGGCTGGGGCTTTCTTT.

V and J are TRBV18 and TRBJ1-2; 11 nucleotides line up with TRBD1. CDR3 length: 15 residues. The germline CDR1 and CDR2 sequences are KGHSH and LQKENI. V dropped 4 bases and J dropped 4; count of bases not matched to a gene: 5. CDR3: CASSLGTGGSYGYTF. The CDR3 DNA is TGTGCCAGCTCACTCGGGACAGGGGGTTCCTATGGCTACACCTTC.

The gene calls are TRBV25-1 and TRBJ2-1; 11 nucleotides match TRBD1. The CDR3 is 14 residues long. The V gene end was trimmed by 10 bases and the J gene end by 8 bases; junction bases not matched to a gene: 10. Germline V lookup: CDR1 MGHDK, CDR2 SYGVNS. As DNA, the CDR3 is TGTGCCACTTCCGGGACAGGGGGAGTCGATGAGCAGTTCTTC. Amino acid sequence: CATSGTGGVDEQFF.

This chain uses TRBV3-1 (or the pseudogene TRBV3-2) with TRBJ1-1; maybe TRBD1 (5 bases). CDR3 length: 13 amino acids. Between the trimmed V and J ends, which lost 5 bases and 2 bases, there was a span of 9 bases. The germline CDR1 and CDR2 sequences are LGHDT and YNNKEL (reference sequence). As DNA, the CDR3 is TGTGCCAGCAGCAAAACAGGTAACACTGAAGCTTTCTTT. It translates to CASSKTGNTEAFF.

The chain couples TRBV10-3 to TRBJ2-7; 10 positions agree with TRBD2. From germline, CDR1 is ENHRY and CDR2 SYGVKD. V shed 2 bases and J 2 bases; nucleotides not matched to a gene: 12. The CDR3 is 18 residues long. The chain's CDR3 is CAISEEGLAGVPAYEQYF. CDR3 nucleotides: TGTGCCATCAGTGAGGAGGGGCTAGCGGGAGTTCCCGCCTACGAGCAGTACTTC.

This clone was seen more than once but under ten times. The V and J genes are TRBV25-1 and TRBJ2-7; D unresolved. The ends were cut back, 6 bases at V and 1 base at J, with 13 bases in the middle. Germline V gives CDR1 MGHDK, CDR2 SYGVNS. CDR3 length: 14 residues. The CDR3 bases are TGTGCCAGCAGCGCACACCGTGATTCCTACGAGCAGTACTTC. As protein: CASSAHRDSYEQYF.

This rearrangement joins TRBV5-4 to TRBJ2-1; D may be TRBD2 (5 bases). The germline gives CDR1 SGHNT, CDR2 YYREEE (reference sequence). The CDR3 loop spans 14 amino acids. The V and J ends lost 4 bases and 7 bases respectively, with 15 bases between them. CDR3 residues: CASSQGWRSNEQFF. The CDR3 region has the DNA TGTGCCAGCAGCCAAGGGTGGAGGTCGAATGAGCAGTTCTTC.

The genes are TRBV5-1 and TRBJ1-1; no reliable D call. CDR1 SGHRS and CDR2 YFSETQ come from the germline V gene. This CDR3 has 13 amino acids. The V gene lost 4 bases and the J gene lost 1 base, with 8 bases spanning the gap. The CDR3 is CASSPLWNTEAFF. Written as DNA, the CDR3 is TGCGCCAGCAGCCCCCTATGGAACACTGAAGCTTTCTTT.

The chain is built from TRBV6-5 and TRBJ2-1; perhaps TRBD1 as D (6 bases). The CDR3 runs 14 residues. The V end lost 2 bases, the J end lost 6 bases, and 11 bases lay between the germline ends. CDR1 and CDR2 from the germline V gene are MNHEY and SVGAGI. The CDR3 here is CASSYRSGANEQFF. CDR3 sequence (DNA): TGTGCCAGCAGTTACAGGTCAGGGGCCAATGAGCAGTTCTTC.

The chain combines TRBV7-3 with TRBJ2-2; TRBD2 matches 10 bases. CDR3 length equals 14 residues. Germline CDR1 and CDR2: SGHTA and FQGTGA. V was clipped by 8 bases and J by 6 bases; unmatched bases: 6. The CDR3 region is CASSGLAGAGELFF. The CDR3 bases are TGTGCCAGCTCGGGGCTAGCGGGAGCCGGGGAGCTGTTTTTT.

This clone was seen a few times. The chain uses TRBV21-1 and TRBJ2-7; TRBD2, the table's D call, was not compared with the DNA. TRBV21-1 is a known pseudogene. This CDR3 is built from 17 residues. CDR3 sequence reads: CASRSSGGRGCMYEQYF. DNA for the CDR3: TGTGCCAGCAGATCTTCGGGCGGGCGGGGGTGTATGTACGAGCAGTACTTC.

V gene TRBV29-1 combines with J gene TRBJ2-7; a possible D gene is TRBD2 (5 bases). Trimming removed 3 bases at V and 0 bases at J, with 6 bases between. In germline, CDR1 is SQVTM, CDR2 ANQGSEA. The CDR3 is 12 amino acids. The CDR3 region is CSVDRGSYEQYF. CDR3 DNA sequence: TGCAGCGTTGATCGGGGCTCCTACGAGCAGTACTTC.

The chain links TRBV19 to TRBJ1-2, with 7 bases aligning to TRBD1. The CDR3 length is 16 residues. Trimming removed 5 bases from V and 4 bases from J; junction bases left unmatched: 13. Germline lookup yields CDR1 LNHDA and CDR2 SQIVND (reference sequence). Here the CDR3 reads CASSGTGEMHRYGYTF. The CDR3 coding sequence is TGTGCCAGTAGTGGAACAGGGGAGATGCACCGCTATGGCTACACCTTC.

About this clone itself: The sample holds other DNA sequences that translate to the same CDR3. The rearrangement joins TRBV2 to TRBJ2-7; D not certain. The CDR3 has 11 residues. V was clipped by 4 bases and J by 4 bases, with 5 bases between them. Germline CDR1 reads SNHLY; CDR2 reads FYNNEI. DNA of the CDR3: TGTGCCAGCAGTGCGTCGTACGAGCAGTACTTC. The encoded protein is CASSASYEQYF.

This sequence joins TRBV5-1 and TRBJ2-2, with D possibly matching TRBD2 (6 bases). Trimming pared 4 bases from V and 2 bases from J, leaving 9 bases between. This CDR3 region has 14 residues. The germline CDR1 and CDR2 sequences are SGHRS and YFSETQ. CDR3: CASSPRGNTGELFF. The DNA for the CDR3 is TGCGCCAGCAGCCCGCGGGGAAACACCGGGGAGCTGTTTTTT.

This chain joins TRBV15 and TRBJ2-2, with D perhaps TRBD1 (6 bases). The germline CDR1 and CDR2 sequences are LNHNV and YYDKDF (reference sequence). Trimming removed 3 bases from V and 6 bases from J, with 11 bases in between. This CDR3 is built from 14 residues. CDR3 protein: CATSRTGDAGELFF. The CDR3 DNA reads TGTGCCACCAGCAGGACAGGAGATGCCGGGGAGCTGTTTTTT.

The chain has TRBV5-1 and TRBJ2-2; maybe TRBD1 (7 bases). The CDR3 is 16 amino acids. V gave up 4 bases and J gave up 3 bases, with 16 bases separating them. Germline V lookup: CDR1 SGHRS, CDR2 YFSETQ. The CDR3 sequence is CASSPGRGADTGELFF. CDR3 nucleotide sequence: TGCGCCAGCAGCCCGGGCAGGGGGGCGGACACCGGGGAGCTGTTTTTT. Complete variable domain (other parts from reference TRBV5-1 and TRBJ2-2): KAGVTQTPRYLIKTRGQQVTLSCSPISGHRSVSWYQQTPGQGLQFLFEYFSETQRNKGNFPGRFSGRQFSNSRSEMNVSTLELGDSALYLCASSPGRGADTGELFFGEGSRLTVL.

The chain couples TRBV14 to TRBJ1-1; D possibly corresponds to TRBD1 (5 bases). Per the germline V gene, CDR1 is SGHDN and CDR2 is FVKESK. V lost 1 base and J 5 bases, leaving 14 bases between the germline ends. CDR3 length equals 15 residues. CDR3 DNA sequence: TGTGCCAGCAGCCAAGTCAGGGCCCGGGGGACTGAAGCTTTCTTT. It is translated as CASSQVRARGTEAFF.